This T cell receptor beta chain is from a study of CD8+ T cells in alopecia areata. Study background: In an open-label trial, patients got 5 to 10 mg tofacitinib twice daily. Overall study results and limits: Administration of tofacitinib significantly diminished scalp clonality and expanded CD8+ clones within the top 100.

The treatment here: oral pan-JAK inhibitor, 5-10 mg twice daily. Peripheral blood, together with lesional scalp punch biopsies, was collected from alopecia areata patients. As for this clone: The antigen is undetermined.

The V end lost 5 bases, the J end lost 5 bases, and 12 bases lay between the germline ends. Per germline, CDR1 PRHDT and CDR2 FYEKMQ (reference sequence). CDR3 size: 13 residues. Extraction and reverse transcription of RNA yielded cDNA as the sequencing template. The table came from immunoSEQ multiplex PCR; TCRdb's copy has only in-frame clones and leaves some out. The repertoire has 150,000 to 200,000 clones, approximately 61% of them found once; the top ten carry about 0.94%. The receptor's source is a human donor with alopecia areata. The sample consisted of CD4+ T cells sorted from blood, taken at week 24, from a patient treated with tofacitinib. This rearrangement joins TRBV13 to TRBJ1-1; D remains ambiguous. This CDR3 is CASSPRGETEAFF. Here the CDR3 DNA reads TGTGCCAGCAGCCCCCGCGGTGAAACTGAAGCTTTCTTT.